Shown below are 28 T cell receptor beta chains from a single sample sequenced in a study of blood T cell repertoires in COVID-19. The data were produced by immunoSEQ multiplex PCR, yet TCRdb's version contains in-frame clones alone and is incomplete. Of about 100,000 clones in the sample, roughly 92% are singletons; the top ten hold around 5.7%. Source material: peripheral blood. The receptors originated from a man aged 70-80 years with acute or convalescent COVID-19.

V and J are TRBV3-1 (or the pseudogene TRBV3-2) and TRBJ1-1, with D tentatively TRBD1 (6 bases). In germline, CDR1 is LGHDT, CDR2 YNNKEL (reference sequence). The V end was cut by 4 bases, the J end by 6 bases, with 12 bases between. This CDR3 has 13 residues. Here the CDR3 reads CASSRRQVPEAFF. The DNA for the CDR3 is TGTGCCAGCAGCCGCCGACAGGTCCCTGAAGCTTTCTTT.

The rearrangement uses TRBV28 and TRBJ1-6; D call uncertain. Germline V gene lookup returns CDR1 MDHEN and CDR2 SYDVKM. The CDR3 spans 14 residues. V dropped 3 bases and J dropped 7 bases, with 10 bases sitting between them. The CDR3 region has the DNA TGTGCCAGCAGTTTTGGCCTCAACAATTCACCCCTCCACTTT. Its translation is CASSFGLNNSPLHF. The complete variable domain, with remaining parts taken from reference TRBV28 and TRBJ1-6, reads DVKVTQSSRYLVKRTGEKVFLECVQDMDHENMFWYRQDPGLGLRLIYFSYDVKMKEKGDIPEGYSVSREKKERFSLILESASTNQTSMYLCASSFGLNNSPLHFGNGTRLTVT.

The gene calls are TRBV10-3 and TRBJ2-3; TRBD2 agrees at 14 bases. The germline V gene has CDR1 ENHRY and CDR2 SYGVKD. The CDR3 sequence is 15 residues long. Trimming removed 6 bases from V and 3 bases from J; junction bases left unmatched: 2. CDR3 DNA sequence: TGTGCCATCAGGAGGACTAGCGGGGGGACAGATACGCAGTATTTT. Protein: CAIRRTSGGTDTQYF.

This chain uses TRBV5-1 with TRBJ2-1; 7 nucleotides match TRBD1. V trimming: 4 bases; J trimming: 3 bases; junction bases outside the gene matches: 7. The CDR3 has 15 residues. Looked up from germline, CDR1 is SGHRS and CDR2 is YFSETQ. CDR3 in amino acids: CASSLAPGGYNEQFF. Here the CDR3 DNA reads TGCGCCAGCAGCCTAGCCCCAGGGGGCTACAATGAGCAGTTCTTC.

A single count supports this clone. J is TRBJ1-5 and V is TRBV18; D unclear. V was shortened by 4 bases and J by 3 bases, with 7 bases between the two germline ends. CDR1 and CDR2 from the germline V gene are KGHSH and LQKENI. The CDR3 runs to 13 residues. The CDR3 loop reads CASSLDNNQPQHF. The CDR3 DNA follows: TGTGCCAGCTCACTTGACAACAATCAGCCCCAGCATTTT.

The J gene is TRBJ1-2, the V gene TRBV20-1; unclear D gene. CDR1 and CDR2 (germline): DFQATT, SNEGSKA (reference sequence). The CDR3 runs to 11 residues. The V and J ends lost 6 bases and 5 bases respectively, with 10 bases between them. The CDR3 sequence: CSARTEYGYTF. The CDR3 DNA sequence: TGCAGTGCAAGAACAGAGTATGGCTACACCTTC.

The V and J genes are TRBV12-3 or TRBV12-4 and TRBJ2-1; maybe TRBD1 (6 bases). V was pared by 4 bases and J by 12 bases, with 13 bases between. The length of the CDR3 is 12 residues. The CDR3 DNA is TGTGCCAGCAGTTCGACACGGGACACGCAGTTCTTC. It translates to CASSSTRDTQFF.

The rearrangement uses TRBV11-3 and TRBJ2-2, with D possibly TRBD2 on 5 matching bases. V lost 4 bases and J lost 6, with 9 bases in between. CDR1 is SGHNT and CDR2 is YENEEA in the germline V gene. The CDR3 runs to 13 residues. CDR3 region: CASSSSGAGELFF. The CDR3 nucleotides are TGTGCCAGCAGCTCCTCCGGGGCCGGGGAGCTGTTTTTT.

The chain links TRBV6-1 to TRBJ1-1; no reliable D call. The CDR3 consists of 15 residues. V lost 1 base and J lost 1, with 10 bases in between. Germline V gene lookup returns CDR1 MNHNS and CDR2 SASEGT. The CDR3 spells CASSEGLAANTEAFF. The DNA for the CDR3 is TGTGCCAGCAGTGAAGGACTGGCAGCGAACACTGAAGCTTTCTTT.

The V and J genes are TRBV5-1 and TRBJ2-3, with D possibly TRBD2 on 6 matching bases. Germline CDR1 is SGHRS and CDR2 is YFSETQ. Deletions cut 3 bases from V and 3 bases from J, with 11 bases between. The CDR3 is 14 amino acids. The CDR3 is CASSSTSGTDTQYF. Written as DNA, the CDR3 is TGCGCCAGCAGCTCGACTAGTGGTACAGATACGCAGTATTTT.

V is TRBV7-2 and J is TRBJ1-5; TRBD1 matches 8 bases. The CDR3 covers 15 residues. Germline V gene sequence: CDR1 SGHTA, CDR2 FQGNSA. With V trimmed by 1 base and J by 4 bases, 3 bases remained unmatched. CDR3 DNA: TGTGCCAGCAGCTTAGGGACAGGGCCGAATCAGCCCCAGCATTTT. Residues: CASSLGTGPNQPQHF.

The chain couples TRBV7-2 to TRBJ2-1; 11 nucleotides agree with TRBD2. Germline lookup yields CDR1 SGHTA and CDR2 FQGNSA. The CDR3 length is 16 residues. J gave up 9 bases and V 5 bases, and 12 bases lay outside the gene matches. CDR3 sequence reads: CASSLSGGGPWGEQFF. Written as DNA, the CDR3 is TGTGCCAGCAGCCTTAGCGGGGGGGGCCCTTGGGGTGAGCAGTTCTTC.

This clone appeared a single time. The V call is TRBV6-6, the J call TRBJ2-5, with 7 bases identical to TRBD1. J lost 2 bases, V lost 6 bases, and 6 bases had no gene match. This CDR3 is built from 14 residues. Germline V gives CDR1 MNHNY, CDR2 SVGAGI (reference sequence). The chain's CDR3 is CASSRQGTQETQYF. CDR3 bases: TGTGCCAGCAGCCGACAGGGTACACAAGAGACCCAGTACTTC.

This chain joins TRBV28 and TRBJ1-5, with a weak D call TRBD1 (6 bases). This CDR3 is 14 amino acids long. Germline V gene lookup returns CDR1 MDHEN and CDR2 SYDVKM. V was cut by 9 bases and J by 1 base, with 13 bases left in between. In nucleotides, the CDR3 is TGTGCCAGTCGACAGGCAAACAGCAATCAGCCCCAGCATTTT. Translated: CASRQANSNQPQHF.

The chain is built from TRBV18 and TRBJ2-1, with 9 bases that match TRBD2. The junction had 8 bases not matched to a gene; V was cut back by 3 bases and J by 5 bases. Germline V lookup: CDR1 KGHSH, CDR2 LQKENI. This CDR3 has 16 residues. The CDR3 nucleotides are TGTGCCAGCTCACCCTTAAGCGGGGGGCTAGACAATGAGCAGTTCTTC. Its protein product is CASSPLSGGLDNEQFF.

The J gene is TRBJ2-1, the V gene TRBV27; TRBD2 matches 8 bases. The CDR3 sequence is 17 residues long. The V gene end was trimmed by 3 bases and the J gene end by 7 bases; junction bases not matched to a gene: 14. Germline V gene lookup returns CDR1 MNHEY and CDR2 SMNVEV (reference sequence). The CDR3 DNA follows: TGTGCCAGCAGTTTTTCCACGGGGGGGCCTCCCAATAATGAGCAGTTCTTC. This encodes CASSFSTGGPPNNEQFF.

This rearrangement joins TRBV30 to TRBJ1-2; D call uncertain. The germline CDR1 and CDR2 sequences are GTSNPN and SVGIG (reference sequence). CDR3 length: 14 amino acids. V was cut by 2 bases and J by 2 bases, with 12 bases left in between. The CDR3 spells CAWSLSQRNYGYTF. The CDR3 coding sequence is TGTGCCTGGAGTCTAAGTCAGCGAAACTATGGCTACACCTTC.

The rearrangement links TRBV10-1 to TRBJ1-3; 7 bases agree with TRBD1. J was trimmed by 4 bases and V by 4 bases; bases with no gene match: 13. CDR1 WNHNN and CDR2 SYGVQD come from the germline V gene (reference sequence). The CDR3 loop spans 17 amino acids. Here the CDR3 reads CASSGTKGTEEGNTIYF. The CDR3 DNA reads as TGCGCCAGCAGTGGCACCAAAGGGACAGAAGAAGGAAACACCATATATTTT.

The rearrangement links TRBV11-3 to TRBJ1-1, with D maybe TRBD1 (6 bases). Germline-derived CDR1 and CDR2 are SGHNT and YENEEA. Between the trimmed V and J ends, which lost 5 bases and 4 bases, there was a span of 20 bases. The CDR3 runs 16 residues. The DNA for the CDR3 is TGTGCCAGCAGCCCTGGGGGCAGGGGATTGGCCACTGAAGCTTTCTTT. It translates to CASSPGGRGLATEAFF. The entire variable domain, with the rest obtained from reference TRBV11-3 and TRBJ1-1, is as follows: EAGVVQSPRYKIIEKKQPVAFWCNPISGHNTLYWYLQNLGQGPELLIRYENEEAVDDSQLPKDRFSAERLKGVDSTLKIQPAELGDSAVYLCASSPGGRGLATEAFFGQGTRLTVV.

In regard to this clone: Distinct nucleotide sequences in the sample also encode this CDR3. The chain links TRBV19 to TRBJ1-3; tentatively, D is TRBD1 (5 bases). From germline, CDR1 is LNHDA and CDR2 SQIVND (reference sequence). V shed 4 bases and J shed 2 bases, with 9 bases lying between them. The CDR3 length is 14 residues. CDR3 loop: CASSTQGTGNTIYF. CDR3 DNA: TGTGCCAGTAGTACCCAGGGTACTGGAAACACCATATATTTT.

This rearrangement joins TRBV19 to TRBJ2-1; D may be TRBD1 (6 bases). Germline assignment: CDR1 LNHDA and CDR2 SQIVND (reference sequence). Trimming removed 4 bases at V and 1 base at J, with 11 bases between. The CDR3 sequence is 15 residues long. This chain's CDR3 is CASSRSTGSYNEQFF. In DNA, the CDR3 is TGTGCCAGTAGTAGATCGACAGGTTCCTACAATGAGCAGTTCTTC.

This chain uses TRBV7-2 with TRBJ2-7, with 8 bases that match TRBD1. Germline values: CDR1 SGHTA, CDR2 FQGNSA. With 6 bases clipped from V and 5 bases from J, the junction kept 9 bases outside the gene matches. The CDR3 is 14 amino acids. CDR3 DNA sequence: TGTGCCAGCAGTTCTGACAGGGGCAGGAACGAGCAGTACTTC. Encoded protein: CASSSDRGRNEQYF.

The V gene is TRBV3-1 (or the pseudogene TRBV3-2), the J gene TRBJ1-2; 9 positions match TRBD1. Trimming took 4 bases from V and 4 from J; bases not matched to a gene: 4. CDR3 length: 14 amino acids. Germline assignment: CDR1 LGHDT and CDR2 YNNKEL (reference sequence). The CDR3 reads CASSLGQGLYGYTF. CDR3 nucleotide sequence: TGTGCCAGCAGCCTGGGACAGGGACTCTATGGCTACACCTTC.

This clone was seen only once. The rearrangement joins TRBV11-3 to TRBJ2-2; tentatively, D is TRBD2 (6 bases). With 5 bases removed from V and 8 bases from J, the gap between germline ends came to 18 bases. Looked up from germline, CDR1 is SGHNT and CDR2 is YENEEA. The CDR3 extends over 15 amino acids. The CDR3 here is CASSIPGTLDGELFF. In nucleotides, the CDR3 is TGTGCCAGCAGCATTCCCGGGACTCTGGATGGGGAGCTGTTTTTT.

V gene TRBV6-6 combines with J gene TRBJ1-1; D might be TRBD1 (5 bases). Trimming cost V 2 bases and J 4 bases, with 11 bases left between them. In germline, CDR1 is MNHNY, CDR2 SVGAGI (reference sequence). This CDR3 has 14 residues. CDR3 sequence reads: CASSYPSGGTEAFF. CDR3 DNA: TGTGCCAGCAGTTACCCATCGGGGGGCACTGAAGCTTTCTTT.

The chain uses TRBV25-1 and TRBJ2-1, with D tentatively TRBD2 (5 bases). CDR1 is MGHDK and CDR2 is SYGVNS in the germline V gene. Trimming took 7 bases from V and 5 from J, leaving 9 bases between them. The CDR3 contains 12 residues. The CDR3 DNA sequence: TGTGCCAGCACCCCTAGCAACAATGAGCAGTTCTTC. It codes for CASTPSNNEQFF. The whole variable domain, remainder taken from reference TRBV25-1 and TRBJ2-1, is EADIYQTPRYLVIGTGKKITLECSQTMGHDKMYWYQQDPGMELHLIHYSYGVNSTEKGDLSSESTVSRIRTEHFPLTLESARPSHTSQYLCASTPSNNEQFFGPGTRLTVL.

The rearrangement joins TRBV4-1 to TRBJ1-1; tentatively, D is TRBD1 (5 bases). The CDR3 consists of 16 residues. Germline CDR1 MGHRA, CDR2 YSYEKL. V lost 0 bases, J lost 2 bases, and 13 bases lay in between. The CDR3 loop reads CASSQEVTGANTEAFF. CDR3 sequence (DNA): TGCGCCAGCAGCCAAGAGGTAACAGGAGCTAACACTGAAGCTTTCTTT.

The gene calls are TRBV30 and TRBJ1-5; possible D gene TRBD1, 5 bases. The CDR3 consists of 15 residues. V lost 3 bases, J lost 3 bases, and 15 bases lay in between. The germline V gene encodes CDR1 GTSNPN and CDR2 SVGIG (reference sequence). Written as DNA, the CDR3 is TGTGCCTGGAGCCGCCAGGCAGGGCCCAATCAGCCCCAGCATTTT. Protein product: CAWSRQAGPNQPQHF.